This T cell receptor (beta chain) originates from a study of blood T cell repertoires in COVID-19. In the study overall: Specimens from acute and convalescent COVID-19 originated in the United States, Italy and Spain.

Original processing notes: Nucleated cell counts were estimated from reference gene primer amplification. This table comes from immunoSEQ multiplex PCR, and its TCRdb copy is limited to in-frame clones, with some not included. That table gives V, J and clone size, and the DNA gave D and trimming. The sample has about 130,000 clones; 80% to 85% are singletons. Germline CDR1 reads SGHTA; CDR2 reads FQGNSA. CDR3 length: 14 amino acids. Trimming at V came to 5 bases and at J to 3 bases, leaving 6 bases not matched to a gene. The sample consisted of peripheral blood. The chain combines TRBV7-2 with TRBJ1-1; 7 bases are a match to TRBD1. The receptor comes from a woman in her twenties or thirties who had recovered from COVID-19. For the CDR3, the DNA is TGTGCCAGCAGCCTCAGGGGGTCGTACACTGAAGCTTTCTTT. It translates to CASSLRGSYTEAFF. Drawing the rest from reference TRBV7-2 and TRBJ1-1, the complete variable domain is GAGVSQSPSNKVTEKGKDVELRCDPISGHTALYWYRQSLGQGLEFLIYFQGNSAPDKSGLPSDRFSAERTGGSVSTLTIQRTQQEDSAVYLCASSLRGSYTEAFFGQGTRLTVV.